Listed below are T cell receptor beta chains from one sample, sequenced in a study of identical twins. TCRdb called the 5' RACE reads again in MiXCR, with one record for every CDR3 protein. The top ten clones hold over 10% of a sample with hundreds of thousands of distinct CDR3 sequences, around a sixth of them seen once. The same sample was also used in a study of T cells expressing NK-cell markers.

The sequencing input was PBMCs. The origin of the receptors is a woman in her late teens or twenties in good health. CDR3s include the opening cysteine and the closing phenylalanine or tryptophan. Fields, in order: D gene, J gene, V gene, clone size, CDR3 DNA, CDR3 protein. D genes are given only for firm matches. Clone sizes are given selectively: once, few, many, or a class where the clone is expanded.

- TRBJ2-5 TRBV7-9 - TGTGCCAGCAGCTTAGGGCGTTGGCAGGGCGCGAAAGAGACCCAGTACTTC CASSLGRWQGAKETQYF
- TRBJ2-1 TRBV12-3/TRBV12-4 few TGTGCCAGCAGTTACGTCCCATCCTTCCGGGATGGGAGATCCTACAATGAGCAGTTCTTC CASSYVPSFRDGRSYNEQFF
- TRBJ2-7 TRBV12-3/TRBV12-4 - TGTGCCAGCAGCCAGAGGTCTGTCTACGAGCAGTACTTC CASSQRSVYEQYF
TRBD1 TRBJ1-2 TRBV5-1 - TGCGCCAGCAGCTCCCAGGACAGGGGAGTGTACACCTTC CASSSQDRGVYTF
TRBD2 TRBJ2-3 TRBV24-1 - TGTGCCACCAGTGAAGGTGGAGCGGGGGGTAGCACAGATACGCAGTATTTT CATSEGGAGGSTDTQYF
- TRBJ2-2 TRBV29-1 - TGCAGCGTCCAGGACACCCTGACCGGGGAGCTGTTTTTT CSVQDTLTGELFF
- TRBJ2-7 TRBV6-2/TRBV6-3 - TGTGCCAGCAGTTACGAGGACAAAGCGCAGTACTTC CASSYEDKAQYF
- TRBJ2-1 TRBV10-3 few TGTGCCATCAGCGAGGGGGACCCCTCCTCCTACAATGAGCAGTTCTTC CAISEGDPSSYNEQFF
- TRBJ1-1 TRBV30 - TGTGCCTGGACTCGGCGGGTGAACACTGAAGCTTTCTTT CAWTRRVNTEAFF
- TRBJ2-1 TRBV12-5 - TGTGCTAGTGGTTTGGTTTACCTGGGTAGCTCCTACAATGAGCAGTTCTTC CASGLVYLGSSYNEQFF
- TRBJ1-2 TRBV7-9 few TGTGCCAGCAGCTCCACGGTGCGCAGCTATGGCTACACCTTC CASSSTVRSYGYTF
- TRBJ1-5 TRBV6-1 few TGTGCCAGCAGGCCGTCCGGGGGGTATAGCAATCAGCCCCAGCATTTT CASRPSGGYSNQPQHF
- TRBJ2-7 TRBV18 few TGTGCCAGCTCATCGGAAGGAGGGGGCCTCGAGCAGTACTTC CASSSEGGGLEQYF
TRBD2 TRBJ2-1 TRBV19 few TGTGCCAGTAGTATGGGGACTAGCAACAAGGAGCAGTTCTTC CASSMGTSNKEQFF
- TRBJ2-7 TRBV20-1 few TGCAGTGCTAGAGATAGAGGAGGCATATCCTACGAGCAGTACTTC CSARDRGGISYEQYF
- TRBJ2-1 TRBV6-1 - TGTGCCAGCAGCCATGGGACTCAGATTTACAATGAGCAGTTCTTC CASSHGTQIYNEQFF
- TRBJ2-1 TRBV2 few TGTGCCAGCAGGGGGCAAACTATGGGTGAGCAGTTCTTC CASRGQTMGEQFF
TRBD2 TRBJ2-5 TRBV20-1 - TGCAGTGCTAGAACCCCTTCTGGCGGGGGAGAGACCCAGTACTTC CSARTPSGGGETQYF
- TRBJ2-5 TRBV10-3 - TGTGCCACGAATGAAGGAATCCCCGAAGAGACCCAGTACTTC CATNEGIPEETQYF
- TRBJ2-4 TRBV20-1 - TGCAGTGCCTTTTCTAATAGGGGAAACATTCAGTACTTC CSAFSNRGNIQYF
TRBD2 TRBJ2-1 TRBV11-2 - TGTGCCAGCAGCCCCGTCGGGGGGAGCTCCTACAATGAGCAGTTCTTC CASSPVGGSSYNEQFF
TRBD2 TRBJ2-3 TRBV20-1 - TGCAGTGCTAGAGGCCCCCTAGCGGGGTCAGGAGATACGCAGTATTTT CSARGPLAGSGDTQYF
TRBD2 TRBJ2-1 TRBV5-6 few TGTGCCAGCAGCTTGTTGACGGGGGGGTCCTACAATGAGCAGTTCTTC CASSLLTGGSYNEQFF
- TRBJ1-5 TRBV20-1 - TGCAGTGCCCAAGACAGTAGCAATCAGCCCCAGCATTTT CSAQDSSNQPQHF
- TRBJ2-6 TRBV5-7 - TGTGCCAGCATCAGACTGGCAGTCAATGCTGGGGCCAACGTCCTGACTTTC CASIRLAVNAGANVLTF
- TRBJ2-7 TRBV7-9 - TGTGCCAGCAGTTCCACAGGGTCCGAGCAGTACTTC CASSSTGSEQYF
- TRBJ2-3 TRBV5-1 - TGCGCCAGCAGCTTGGGGGGCGTTGGGCCAGATACGCAGTATTTT CASSLGGVGPDTQYF
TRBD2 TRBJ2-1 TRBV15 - TGTGCCACCAGCTCCCGACTAGCGGGAGGAGGTTCCAATGAGCAGTTCTTC CATSSRLAGGGSNEQFF
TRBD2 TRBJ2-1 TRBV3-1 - TGTGCCAGCAGCTTTGGGACTAGAACTGGGGATGAGCAGTTCTTC CASSFGTRTGDEQFF